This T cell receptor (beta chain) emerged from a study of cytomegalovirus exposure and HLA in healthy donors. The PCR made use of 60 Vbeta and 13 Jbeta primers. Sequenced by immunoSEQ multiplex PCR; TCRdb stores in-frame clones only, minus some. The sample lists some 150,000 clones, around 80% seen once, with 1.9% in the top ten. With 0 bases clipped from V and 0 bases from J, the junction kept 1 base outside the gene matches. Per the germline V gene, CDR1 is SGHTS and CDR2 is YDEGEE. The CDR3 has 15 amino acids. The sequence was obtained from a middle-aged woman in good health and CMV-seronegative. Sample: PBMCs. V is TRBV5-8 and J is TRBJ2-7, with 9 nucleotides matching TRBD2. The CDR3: CASSLVSGSSYEQYF. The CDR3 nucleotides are TGTGCCAGCAGCTTGGTTAGCGGGAGCTCCTACGAGCAGTACTTC.